The present T cell receptor beta chain was sequenced within a study of T cell repertoires in cytomegalovirus infection. Study-level background: Public TCR beta signatures provided an indication of both CMV infection and a matching HLA type. Study findings and constraints: Dominating the ex vivo response were TCR beta clonotypes that were CMV-specific and HLA-C-restricted. Carriers of CMV and the relevant HLA type were discriminated by public TCR beta frequency.

The CDR3 runs to 14 residues. Germline CDR1 is MNHEY and CDR2 is SVGEGT. Trimming removed 5 bases at V and 6 bases at J, with 16 bases between. This clonotype appeared many times. Its antigen is unidentified. TCRdb recomputed calls from the reads with MiXCR, one row per CDR3 protein. Of roughly 300,000 distinct CDR3 sequences listed, more than 8% are singletons. What was sequenced was PBMCs. The chain couples TRBV6-2 or TRBV6-3 to TRBJ1-2; D is unresolved. The TCR comes from a human donor in good health (CMV status not recorded). Some clones in this sample may be carry-over from other donors' samples. CDR3 sequence: CASSPHWGMDGYTF. The CDR3 DNA reads as TGTGCCAGCAGTCCCCATTGGGGAATGGATGGCTACACCTTC.